The 28 T cell receptor beta chains presented below share a single source sample, sequenced in a study of regulatory T cells in long-lasting Graves disease. Stated time point: newly diagnosed GD, antithyroid drugs for less than 3 months. Extracted RNA from PBMCs served as the source of the TCR library. Combining iRepertoire HTBI primers with Arm-PCR of CDR3 regions, the authors built TCR beta libraries. TCRdb independently ran MiXCR on the multiplex PCR reads; one entry per CDR3 protein. The sample lists about 300,000 distinct CDR3 sequences, over 15% occurring once. The material sequenced was peripheral blood mononuclear cells (PBMCs), taken at new diagnosis, from a patient treated with antithyroid drugs. The receptor set was obtained from a female donor with Graves disease.

This clonotype showed up many times. The CDR3 spells CASSPPGTGDGYTF. As DNA, the CDR3 is TGTGCCAGCTCACCACCAGGGACAGGGGATGGCTACACCTTC. The genes are TRBV18 and TRBJ1-2; the match to TRBD1 covers 10 bases. The CDR3 extends over 14 amino acids. The V gene end was trimmed by 0 bases and the J gene end by 6 bases; junction bases not matched to a gene: 1. In germline, CDR1 is KGHSH, CDR2 LQKENI. Variable domain in full (rest from reference TRBV18 and TRBJ1-2): NAGVMQNPRHLVRRRGQEARLRCSPMKGHSHVYWYRQLPEEGLKFMVYLQKENIIDESGMPKERFSAEFPKEGPSILRIQQVVRGDSAAYFCASSPPGTGDGYTFGSGTRLTVV.

This clonotype occurred many times. This sequence joins TRBV12-5 and TRBJ2-7; D uncertain. The CDR3 is 14 residues long. From germline, CDR1 is LGHNT and CDR2 FRNRAP. V was trimmed by 3 bases and J by 6 bases, leaving 15 bases between them. CDR3 DNA: TGTGCTAGTGGTTTATACGGAGCGACTGGCGAGCAGTACTTC. This codes for CASGLYGATGEQYF.

The chain uses TRBV19 and TRBJ1-5, with a possible D match to TRBD1 (5 bases). Germline CDR1 is LNHDA and CDR2 is SQIVND (reference sequence). V lost 11 bases and J 3 bases, leaving 14 bases between the germline ends. CDR3 size: 13 residues. The CDR3 loop is CACGGEYNQPQHF. The DNA of the CDR3 is TGTGCCTGTGGAGGGGAATACAATCAGCCCCAGCATTTT.

This clonotype was observed many times. The chain recombines TRBV2 with TRBJ2-3, with a possible D match to TRBD1 (7 bases). The V and J ends lost 6 bases and 2 bases respectively, with 15 bases between them. The CDR3 totals 15 residues. CDR1 is SNHLY, CDR2 FYNNEI, per germline. In DNA form, the CDR3 reads TGTGCCAGCAGGAGGAGGGACAGTCTCACAGATACGCAGTATTTT. Residues: CASRRRDSLTDTQYF.

This clonotype was observed many times. This chain uses TRBV6-4 with TRBJ1-1; no reliable D call. Germline CDR1 reads MRHNA; CDR2 reads SNTAGT. V was pared by 5 bases and J by 4 bases, with 11 bases between. The CDR3 loop spans 13 amino acids. CDR3 amino acids: CASSNALGTEAFF. CDR3 sequence (DNA): TGTGCCAGCAGTAACGCCTTAGGCACTGAAGCTTTCTTT.

This clonotype appeared a few times. This sequence joins TRBV5-1 and TRBJ2-2; D not certain. Trimming left V 4 bases short and J 6 bases short, with 13 bases between. CDR1 is SGHRS and CDR2 is YFSETQ in the germline V gene. The CDR3 sequence is 14 residues long. CDR3 region: CASSPNTSPGELFF. The DNA for the CDR3 is TGCGCCAGCAGCCCCAACACTTCTCCCGGGGAGCTGTTTTTT.

This clonotype was observed many times. This rearrangement joins TRBV18 to TRBJ1-1, with D uncertain. The germline V gene encodes CDR1 KGHSH and CDR2 LQKENI. The CDR3 sequence is 16 residues long. Trimming shortened V by 2 bases and J by 2 bases, and 15 bases separated the two germline ends. This chain's CDR3 is CASSPKTALGNTEAFF. CDR3 sequence (DNA): TGTGCCAGCTCACCAAAAACAGCACTGGGAAACACTGAAGCTTTCTTT.

This clonotype was detected only once. This chain links TRBV20-1 with TRBJ2-7, with TRBD2 matching over 7 bases. Unmatched junction bases numbered 16, after V lost 0 bases and J lost 2 bases. The CDR3 totals 18 residues. Germline V gene lookup returns CDR1 DFQATT and CDR2 SNEGSKA (reference sequence). The CDR3 sequence: CSARDLITTGTTPYEQYF. CDR3 in DNA: TGCAGTGCTAGAGACTTAATCACGACCGGGACTACCCCCTACGAGCAGTACTTC.

This chain connects TRBV20-1 to TRBJ2-5, with D tentatively TRBD2 (6 bases). V shed 3 bases and J shed 1 base, with 9 bases lying between them. CDR1 is DFQATT, CDR2 SNEGSKA, per germline (reference sequence). The CDR3 is made up of 13 amino acids. CDR3: CSASGTFQETQYF. CDR3 in DNA: TGCAGTGCTAGCGGGACTTTCCAAGAGACCCAGTACTTC.

This clonotype has a count of ten or more. The chain recombines TRBV19 with TRBJ2-1, with unresolved D. The germline gives CDR1 LNHDA, CDR2 SQIVND (reference sequence). The CDR3 has 14 amino acids. V was cut by 6 bases and J by 1 base, with 10 bases left in between. CDR3 amino acids: CASRAESSYNEQFF. Written as DNA, the CDR3 is TGTGCCAGTAGGGCCGAGTCGTCCTACAATGAGCAGTTCTTC.

The sample holds many counts of this clonotype. The chain uses TRBV27 and TRBJ2-3; possibly TRBD2 for D (6 bases). The CDR3 is made up of 14 amino acids. Germline V gene sequence: CDR1 MNHEY, CDR2 SMNVEV (reference sequence). V was cut by 5 bases and J by 6 bases, with 15 bases left in between. CDR3 amino acids: CASSEAGGGDTQYF. The CDR3 bases are TGTGCCAGCAGTGAAGCGGGTGGGGGGGATACGCAGTATTTT.

To note about this clonotype: The conserved phenylalanine or tryptophan normally closing the CDR3 is absent here, so this likely arose from a read error. The chain is built from TRBV7-9 and TRBJ1-4, with 8 bases lining up with TRBD1. The length of the CDR3 is 13 residues. Per germline, CDR1 SEHNR and CDR2 FQNEAQ (reference sequence). V lost 5 bases and J lost 8; bases outside the gene matches: 4. The CDR3 nucleotides are TGTGCCAGCAGCCTGACAGGGGAGGAAAAACTGTTTCTT. It is translated as CASSLTGEEKLFL.

This clonotype has a count of ten or more. This rearrangement joins TRBV27 to TRBJ2-1; TRBD2 agrees at 8 bases. V lost 5 bases and J lost 6; bases outside the gene matches: 12. Germline V lookup: CDR1 MNHEY, CDR2 SMNVEV (reference sequence). The CDR3 contains 16 residues. The CDR3 sequence: CASSPQGREVLNEQFF. As DNA, the CDR3 is TGTGCCAGCAGTCCCCAAGGGCGGGAGGTCCTCAATGAGCAGTTCTTC.

The chain recombines TRBV20-1 with TRBJ2-5; D gene unclear. CDR3 size: 12 residues. The germline V and J ends were trimmed by 0 bases and 6 bases, with 8 bases remaining between them. CDR1 DFQATT and CDR2 SNEGSKA come from the germline V gene (reference sequence). The chain's CDR3 is CSARESQQTQYF. CDR3 nucleotides: TGCAGTGCTAGAGAGTCCCAGCAGACCCAGTACTTC.

This clonotype showed up many times. The chain recombines TRBV12-5 with TRBJ2-3; 10 positions match TRBD2. The CDR3 contains 16 residues. CDR1 is LGHNT and CDR2 is FRNRAP in the germline V gene. V trimming: 8 bases; J trimming: 0 bases; junction bases outside the gene matches: 8. CDR3 DNA sequence: TGTGCTAGTTTCCGGAGCGGGAGGGGGAGCACAGATACGCAGTATTTT. This sequence encodes CASFRSGRGSTDTQYF.

This chain joins TRBV20-1 and TRBJ2-4; D unclear. Germline CDR1 DFQATT, CDR2 SNEGSKA (reference sequence). The V end lost 6 bases, the J end lost 1 base, and 16 bases lay between the germline ends. CDR3 size: 15 residues. CDR3 in DNA: TGCAGTGCCCGGCCCTTCAGTCGGGCCAAAAACATTCAGTACTTC. Protein: CSARPFSRAKNIQYF.

In regard to this clonotype: Only one base separates this from a far larger clonotype, so it likely reflects a read error. The CDR3 here is CASSEEGNHEQYF. DNA for the CDR3: TGTGCCAGCAGTGAAGAAGGTAACCATGAGCAGTACTTC. This chain connects TRBV2 to TRBJ2-3, with D unresolved. The J call may be wrong; the DNA end is better matched by TRBJ2-7. Germline V gene data show CDR1 as SNHLY and CDR2 as FYNNEI. This CDR3 contains 13 residues.

This clonotype was recorded many times. The genes are TRBV12-3 or TRBV12-4 and TRBJ2-3, with 7 bases identical to TRBD2. The CDR3 loop spans 15 amino acids. The ends lost 0 bases at V and 1 base at J; junction bases unmatched: 1. Written as DNA, the CDR3 is TGTGCCAGCAGTTTAGCCCTAGCGGGCACAGATACGCAGTATTTT. This translates into CASSLALAGTDTQYF.

This clonotype was counted many times. The chain combines TRBV29-1 with TRBJ2-2; D remains unclear. CDR3 length equals 13 residues. V was shortened by 4 bases and J by 0 bases, with 6 bases between the two germline ends. Germline V CDR1 and CDR2: SQVTM, ANQGSEA. This chain's CDR3 is CSVVRTNTGELFF. In nucleotides, the CDR3 is TGCAGCGTTGTCAGGACGAACACCGGGGAGCTGTTTTTT.

This clonotype was seen only once. A much larger clone is a single base away; this may be a read error. The chain couples TRBV30 to TRBJ2-7; D ambiguous. V shed 3 bases and J shed 4 bases, with 4 bases lying between them. Germline V lookup: CDR1 GTSNPN, CDR2 SVGIG (reference sequence). The CDR3 is 10 residues long. CDR3 DNA: TGTGCCTGGAGGGGGTACGAGCAGTACTTC. This sequence encodes CAWRGYEQYF. The variable domain in full, with the rest retrieved from reference TRBV30 and TRBJ2-7, is SQTIHQWPATLVQPVGSPLSLECTVEGTSNPNLYWYRQAAGRGLQLLFYSVGIGQISSEVPQNLSASRPQDRQFILSSKKLLLSDSGFYLCAWRGYEQYFGPGTRLTVT.

This clonotype was observed many times. V is TRBV6-1 and J is TRBJ2-5; 11 nucleotides agree with TRBD2. Per germline, CDR1 MNHNS and CDR2 SASEGT. The junction had 11 bases not matched to a gene; V was cut back by 7 bases and J by 1 base. The CDR3 consists of 17 residues. The CDR3 nucleotides read TGTGCCAGCACCCGGACTAGCGGGCCGACCACCCAAGAGACCCAGTACTTC. Translation gives CASTRTSGPTTQETQYF.

This clonotype was observed at least ten times. The chain links TRBV11-2 to TRBJ2-5; D is perhaps TRBD1 or TRBD2 (5 bases each). The CDR3 contains 13 residues. Germline CDR1 SGHAT, CDR2 FQNNGV. V dropped 4 bases and J dropped 2 bases, with 8 bases sitting between them. The CDR3 sequence is CASSSGPQETQYF. CDR3 sequence (DNA): TGTGCCAGCAGCTCGGGACCTCAAGAGACCCAGTACTTC.

This chain joins TRBV12-3 or TRBV12-4 and TRBJ2-1; TRBD2 matches 13 bases. Germline trimming cut 5 bases from V and 0 bases from J; bases unmatched to any gene: 10. The CDR3 is 19 amino acids. CDR3 in amino acids: CASSPGGLAGPGSYNEQFF. DNA for the CDR3: TGTGCCAGCAGTCCGGGGGGACTAGCGGGACCAGGCTCCTACAATGAGCAGTTCTTC.

The chain links TRBV11-3 to TRBJ2-1, with unresolved D. The germline V gene encodes CDR1 SGHNT and CDR2 YENEEA. CDR3 length: 12 amino acids. V lost 5 bases to trimming and J lost 15 bases, with 17 bases between them. CDR3: CASSGPGSLLFF. In nucleotides, the CDR3 is TGTGCCAGCAGCGGACCCGGATCATTGTTGTTCTTC.

This clonotype was picked up a small number of times. This sequence joins TRBV15 and TRBJ2-2, with D hard to call. The CDR3 spans 16 residues. Trimming pared 0 bases from V and 6 bases from J, leaving 14 bases between. The germline V gene encodes CDR1 LNHNV and CDR2 YYDKDF (reference sequence). For the CDR3, the DNA is TGTGCCACCAGCAGAGAGAAGAGTGTGTGGGCCGGGGAGCTGTTTTTT. Amino acid sequence: CATSREKSVWAGELFF.

At least ten counts were recorded for this clonotype. The V and J genes are TRBV28 and TRBJ2-7, with 8 nucleotides matching TRBD1. Germline V lookup: CDR1 MDHEN, CDR2 SYDVKM. The CDR3 has 16 amino acids. V lost 2 bases to trimming and J lost 2 bases; unmatched junction nucleotides: 8. The CDR3: CASSLGLLDRAYEQYF. The CDR3 region has the DNA TGTGCCAGCAGTTTAGGCCTACTGGACAGGGCCTACGAGCAGTACTTC.

This clonotype was detected a few times. With a much larger clone just one base away, this may be a read error. The gene calls are TRBV11-2 and TRBJ2-1; no clear D gene. Germline CDR1 SGHAT, CDR2 FQNNGV. The CDR3 spans 13 residues. CDR3 in DNA: TGTGCCAGCAGCCGTAACGGGCACAATGAGCGGTTCTTC. This sequence encodes CASSRNGHNERFF.

This clonotype was detected many times. The V and J genes are TRBV19 and TRBJ1-5, with D perhaps TRBD1 (5 bases). The CDR3 is made up of 17 amino acids. V lost 3 bases and J lost 1, with 16 bases in between. Germline V gene data show CDR1 as LNHDA and CDR2 as SQIVND (reference sequence). The CDR3 DNA sequence: TGTGCCAGTAGTATCCTTGGCCTCGGGGGAAGCAATCAGCCCCAGCATTTT. As protein: CASSILGLGGSNQPQHF.